This entry lists 23 T cell receptor beta chains sequenced from one sample in a study of blood T cell repertoires in COVID-19. Method: immunoSEQ multiplex PCR; TCRdb's copy keeps in-frame clones and lacks some. The sample lists a few hundred thousand clones; around 87% were seen once. Sequencing was done on a sample of peripheral blood. The source is a woman aged 45 to 65 with acute or convalescent COVID-19.

In its sample, this clone was seen once. The V and J genes are TRBV27 and TRBJ2-7, with D possibly matching TRBD1 (6 bases). The CDR3 sequence is 13 residues long. CDR1 is MNHEY and CDR2 is SMNVEV in the germline V gene (reference sequence). The V and J ends lost 6 bases and 0 bases respectively, with 9 bases between them. The CDR3, as DNA: TGTGCCAGCAGGGACAGCTACTCCTACGAGCAGTACTTC. Its translation is CASRDSYSYEQYF.

The rearrangement uses TRBV7-2 and TRBJ2-2, with unresolved D. V lost 3 bases, J lost 4 bases, and 12 bases lay in between. CDR1 and CDR2 from the germline V gene are SGHTA and FQGNSA. The CDR3 runs 15 residues. The CDR3 is CASSFYPSSTGELFF. In DNA, the CDR3 is TGTGCCAGCAGCTTTTATCCGAGTTCCACCGGGGAGCTGTTTTTT.

CDR3 sequence reads: CASSSDRVSGNQPQHF. The CDR3 nucleotides read TGTGCCAGCAGTTCAGACAGGGTTTCAGGCAATCAGCCCCAGCATTTT. V usage is TRBV27 and J usage is TRBJ1-5, with TRBD1 identical over 7 bases. The germline CDR1 and CDR2 sequences are MNHEY and SMNVEV (reference sequence). Germline trimming cut 4 bases from V and 2 bases from J; bases unmatched to any gene: 8. CDR3 length: 16 amino acids.

The chain couples TRBV9 to TRBJ2-1; the D is unclear. The CDR3 runs to 15 residues. CDR1 and CDR2 (germline): SGDLS, YYNGEE. Trimming took off 0 bases at V and 6 bases at J, with 13 bases between the two ends. CDR3 sequence: CASSVGGFVFNEQFF. The CDR3 nucleotides are TGTGCCAGCAGCGTAGGAGGCTTCGTTTTCAATGAGCAGTTCTTC.

The V gene is TRBV7-3, the J gene TRBJ1-1; D unresolved. Germline-derived CDR1 and CDR2 are SGHTA and FQGTGA. Trimming cost V 5 bases and J 4 bases, with 17 bases left between them. This CDR3 has 15 residues. CDR3 protein: CASSPFGGVGTEAFF. The CDR3 DNA reads as TGTGCCAGCAGCCCCTTCGGCGGGGTGGGCACTGAAGCTTTCTTT. The full variable domain, with the rest looked up from reference TRBV7-3 and TRBJ1-1, is GAGVSQTPSNKVTEKGKYVELRCDPISGHTALYWYRQSLGQGPEFLIYFQGTGAADDSGLPNDRFFAVRPEGSVSTLKIQRTERGDSAVYLCASSPFGGVGTEAFFGQGTRLTVV.

The chain has TRBV5-8 and TRBJ1-2, with D tentatively TRBD1 (5 bases). The CDR3 has 14 residues. The germline V and J ends were trimmed by 3 bases and 7 bases, with 16 bases remaining between them. From germline, CDR1 is SGHTS and CDR2 YDEGEE. The CDR3 DNA reads as TGTGCCAGCAGCTCACGACAGAAATTTCTTGGCTACACCTTC. It is translated as CASSSRQKFLGYTF.

This clone was seen just once. V is TRBV7-6 and J is TRBJ1-5; D is perhaps TRBD1 (5 bases). Germline V gene data show CDR1 as SGHVS and CDR2 as FNYEAQ. V was trimmed by 3 bases and J by 0 bases, leaving 6 bases between them. CDR3 size: 14 residues. The CDR3 here is CASSFQGSNQPQHF. As DNA, the CDR3 is TGTGCCAGCAGCTTCCAGGGTAGCAATCAGCCCCAGCATTTT.

This clone was counted once. V gene TRBV7-2 combines with J gene TRBJ1-5, with D unclear. Germline CDR1 reads SGHTA; CDR2 reads FQGNSA. This CDR3 has 14 residues. V was cut by 5 bases and J by 6 bases, with 14 bases left in between. The CDR3 reads CASSPILRGQPQHF. CDR3 coding DNA: TGTGCCAGCAGCCCGATCCTCCGGGGTCAGCCCCAGCATTTT.

A note on this clone: The sample holds other DNA sequences that translate to the same CDR3. The V and J genes are TRBV7-3 and TRBJ2-1; 11 bases are shared with TRBD2. CDR3 size: 15 residues. The V gene end was trimmed by 5 bases and the J gene end by 4 bases; junction bases not matched to a gene: 4. Germline V gene lookup returns CDR1 SGHTA and CDR2 FQGTGA. This CDR3 reads CASSPGTSGYNEQFF. In nucleotides, the CDR3 is TGTGCCAGCAGCCCCGGGACTAGCGGTTACAATGAGCAGTTCTTC.

With regard to this clone: At one end the junction does not follow the germline gene, possibly because of a read error. This chain uses TRBV7-7 with TRBJ2-7, with D possibly TRBD1 on 6 matching bases. CDR3 length: 14 residues. In germline, CDR1 is SSHAT, CDR2 FNYEAQ (reference sequence). The CDR3 nucleotides are TGTGCTAGCAGCCGAACGACAGGCTCGAACGAGCAGTACTTC. It yields the protein CASSRTTGSNEQYF.

The chain combines TRBV28 with TRBJ2-7; TRBD1 agrees at 7 bases. The CDR3 extends over 15 amino acids. Germline CDR1 reads MDHEN; CDR2 reads SYDVKM. V was clipped by 5 bases and J by 2 bases; unmatched bases: 9. DNA of the CDR3: TGTGCCAGCAGTGCTAAGACAGGGATACCCTACGAGCAGTACTTC. Protein product: CASSAKTGIPYEQYF. Variable domain in full (rest from reference TRBV28 and TRBJ2-7): DVKVTQSSRYLVKRTGEKVFLECVQDMDHENMFWYRQDPGLGLRLIYFSYDVKMKEKGDIPEGYSVSREKKERFSLILESASTNQTSMYLCASSAKTGIPYEQYFGPGTRLTVT.

V is TRBV4-2 and J is TRBJ2-7, with D tentatively TRBD2 (5 bases). Between the trimmed V and J ends, which lost 0 bases and 5 bases, there was a span of 14 bases. Per the germline V gene, CDR1 is LGHNA and CDR2 is YNFKEQ. CDR3 length: 15 residues. The CDR3 nucleotides read TGTGCCAGCAGCCAAGATAAGAGGGATTGGGACGAGCAGTACTTC. Protein: CASSQDKRDWDEQYF.

This CDR3 reads CASSGIAGGVNEQFF. The CDR3 bases are TGTGCCAGCAGCGGTATAGCGGGAGGTGTCAATGAGCAGTTCTTC. This rearrangement joins TRBV2 to TRBJ2-1; 10 bases are a match to TRBD2. In germline, CDR1 is SNHLY, CDR2 FYNNEI. With 6 bases clipped from V and 6 bases from J, the junction kept 8 bases outside the gene matches. There are 15 residues in the CDR3.

This chain connects TRBV11-2 to TRBJ2-7; the match to TRBD1 covers 8 bases. The CDR3 contains 16 residues. J lost 6 bases, V lost 6 bases, and 16 bases had no gene match. Germline V gene lookup returns CDR1 SGHAT and CDR2 FQNNGV. The CDR3 DNA reads TGTGCCAGCAGAACCTGGGGGAACAGGGGGAGGCTCGAGCAGTACTTC. It codes for CASRTWGNRGRLEQYF.

V and J are TRBV14 and TRBJ2-3; 8 bases align to TRBD2. The CDR3 loop spans 17 amino acids. CDR1 and CDR2 from the germline V gene are SGHDN and FVKESK. The J segment lost 4 bases and the V segment lost 2 bases, leaving 11 bases of the junction unmatched. The CDR3 coding sequence is TGTGCCAGCAGCCAAACGGGGGGGGCGCTCCCCGCAGATACGCAGTATTTT. The encoded protein is CASSQTGGALPADTQYF. The variable domain in full, with the rest retrieved from reference TRBV14 and TRBJ2-3, is EAGVTQFPSHSVIEKGQTVTLRCDPISGHDNLYWYRRVMGKEIKFLLHFVKESKQDESGMPNNRFLAERTGGTYSTLKVQPAELEDSGVYFCASSQTGGALPADTQYFGPGTRLTVL.

The J gene is TRBJ2-1, the V gene TRBV7-2; 10 positions agree with TRBD2. V lost 0 bases and J lost 7; bases outside the gene matches: 6. The CDR3 extends over 16 amino acids. The germline V gene encodes CDR1 SGHTA and CDR2 FQGNSA. The CDR3 DNA is TGTGCCAGCAGCTTAGCGGGGCTAGCGGGAGCGAATGAGCAGTTCTTC. It is translated as CASSLAGLAGANEQFF.

This rearrangement joins TRBV24-1 to TRBJ2-7; TRBD1 matches at 9 bases. The CDR3 has 14 residues. The germline gives CDR1 KGHDR, CDR2 SFDVKD. The ends lost 4 bases at V and 5 bases at J; junction bases unmatched: 5. The CDR3 nucleotides read TGTGCCACCAGTGACCCGGGACAGGGAGACGAGCAGTACTTC. Its protein product is CATSDPGQGDEQYF.

This clone was seen a handful of times. CDR3 bases: TGCGCCAGCAGCTTGATAGAAGCGGGAACCTACGAGCAGTACTTC. Protein product: CASSLIEAGTYEQYF. The chain carries TRBV5-1 and TRBJ2-7; 7 bases align to TRBD2. The CDR3 covers 15 residues. J gave up 2 bases and V 1 base, and 6 bases lay outside the gene matches. Germline loops: CDR1 SGHRS, CDR2 YFSETQ.

The V call is TRBV28, the J call TRBJ1-2, with D unclear. V gave up 3 bases and J gave up 8 bases, with 10 bases separating them. The CDR3 loop spans 12 amino acids. The germline V gene encodes CDR1 MDHEN and CDR2 SYDVKM. In DNA, the CDR3 is TGTGCCAGCAGTTTGGTGCGTACGGGCTACACCTTC. This encodes CASSLVRTGYTF.

This clone turned up a few times. This chain uses TRBV30 with TRBJ2-1, with a tentative D call TRBD2 (6 bases). The CDR3 is 16 residues long. Trimming left V 4 bases short and J 4 bases short, with 20 bases between. Germline CDR1 is GTSNPN and CDR2 is SVGIG (reference sequence). The CDR3 coding sequence is TGTGCCTGGACTAGCGCTAGCGTGACCCTATACAATGAGCAGTTCTTC. Translation: CAWTSASVTLYNEQFF.

This rearrangement joins TRBV5-4 to TRBJ2-5, with a tentative D call TRBD1 (6 bases). Between the trimmed V and J ends, which lost 4 bases and 4 bases, there was a span of 14 bases. The CDR3 is 14 residues long. The germline gives CDR1 SGHNT, CDR2 YYREEE (reference sequence). The CDR3 is CASSKQGQAETQYF. The CDR3 coding sequence is TGTGCCAGCAGCAAGCAGGGGCAGGCAGAGACCCAGTACTTC.

V gene TRBV28 combines with J gene TRBJ2-7; a possible D gene is TRBD1 (6 bases). The ends were cut back, 5 bases at V and 2 bases at J, with 16 bases in the middle. This CDR3 region has 15 residues. From germline, CDR1 is MDHEN and CDR2 SYDVKM. The CDR3, as DNA: TGTGCCAGCAGTCCGGCCGGGACAAGCACCTACGAGCAGTACTTC. Its translation is CASSPAGTSTYEQYF.

This clone was found once. The V call is TRBV9, the J call TRBJ2-1; TRBD1 matches at 7 bases. Germline CDR1 reads SGDLS; CDR2 reads YYNGEE. The CDR3 consists of 15 residues. V dropped 4 bases and J dropped 4; count of bases not matched to a gene: 8. For the CDR3, the DNA is TGTGCCAGCAGCCCCGACGGGACAGCATACAATGAGCAGTTCTTC. Translation gives CASSPDGTAYNEQFF.